These T cell receptor beta chains were read from a single sample in a study of blood T cells in healthy people across ages. TCRdb ran MiXCR on the 5' RACE reads and lists one entry per CDR3 protein. The sample includes 1.8 million or so distinct CDR3 sequences, approximately 39% of them seen just once. The specimen sequenced was blood. These receptors originate from a human donor in good health. CDR3s include the opening cysteine and the closing phenylalanine or tryptophan.

v_gene,CDR3aa
TRBV4-3,CASSQEIPTGADNQPQHF
TRBV7-2,CASSTRREHEQYF
TRBV6-1,CASTSLAGGSHEQYF
TRBV9,CASSSPGTPLNEQFF
TRBV5-6,CASNPTSGNSYEQYF
TRBV10-3,CAIRGASGQTNTGELFF
TRBV15,CATSRGQGELYGYTF
TRBV12-3/TRBV12-4,CASRGSVADTQYF
TRBV20-1,CSARDGTAGIWYDYTF
TRBV12-3/TRBV12-4,CASTLDRGEETQYF
TRBV4-1,CASSQRTGVPYNEQFF
TRBV9,CASSASEGRTYEQYF
TRBV29-1,CSVHPSRTGTNTEAFF
TRBV24-1,CATSDPAGGWAGYTF
TRBV27,CASAEGSYNSPLHF
TRBV20-1,CSARDPGGLISYEQYF
TRBV7-3,CASSPTKADTQYF
TRBV19,CASTADRFGGELFF
TRBV24-1,CATSDSLSNEQFF
TRBV4-3,CASSQDRTGGPQHF
TRBV11-2,CASSPSGAYTDTQYF
TRBV4-1,CASSPIQGRYEKLFF
TRBV7-6,CASSLLGSGRGDHEQYF
TRBV29-1,CSVKGRNTDTQYF
TRBV6-5,CASSREGLSYNEQFF
TRBV12-3/TRBV12-4,CASSLGRDGHTF
TRBV4-3,CASSQGAGINEQFF
TRBV20-1,CSAFGQGGRTMNTEAFF
TRBV5-1,CASSLASGDRDTQYF
TRBV20-1,CSAIPRDGRTDTQYF
TRBV3-1,CASSRGGLAEEQYF
TRBV12-3/TRBV12-4,CASSLSAGRDTQYF
TRBV12-3/TRBV12-4,CASRPDGGPDTQYF
TRBV20-1,CSAEGQANEQFF
TRBV20-1,CSANQPQHF
TRBV12-3/TRBV12-4,CASSSTGAYEQYF
TRBV7-9,CASSLVGLAGVEQYF
TRBV24-1,CATGGPSSTDTQYF
TRBV12-3/TRBV12-4,CASRRGQDYEQYF
TRBV6-6,CASSANRDGEQYF
TRBV12-3/TRBV12-4,CASIRPPEAFF
TRBV4-3,CASSQALMNTGELFF
TRBV2,CASKGSDTQYF
TRBV7-2,CASSSQQTGYNEQFF
TRBV7-3,CASSLNPQGKVGYTF
TRBV9,CASSVGDGPGPAGYGYTF
TRBV5-5,CASSSQGAGYNEQFF
TRBV7-2,CAGSLYRDEKLFF
TRBV20-1,CSAEGGIGTDTQYF
TRBV5-1,CAGSPKLVRTSSYNEQFF
TRBV7-2,CASRPTAGGPPDTQYF
TRBV4-2,CASSLQAMNTEAFF
TRBV7-9,CASSHTTGVVTEAFF
TRBV2,CASTWQPRFNEQFF